This T cell receptor (beta chain) was observed in a study of regulatory T cells in long-lasting Graves disease. Study-level points and caveats: Whereas new patients shared 966 public clonotypes, persistent patients shared more, at 2,500 to 3,500.

The TCR beta library used iRepertoire HTBI primers with Arm-PCR amplification of CDR3. TCRdb reprocessed the multiplex PCR reads via MiXCR and lists one record per CDR3 protein. The data contain hundreds of thousands of distinct CDR3 sequences, about 22% of them singletons. Time point specified: persistent/refractory GD, antithyroid drugs over 5 years with positive TRAb. The TCR library was made from RNA extracted from PBMCs. Per American Thyroid Association guidelines, Graves' disease was diagnosed. This clonotype was counted ten times or more. The target antigen is unknown. The sequenced sample was peripheral blood mononuclear cells (PBMCs), obtained when the disease was refractory, from a patient treated with antithyroid drugs. The TCR sequence derives from a female donor with Graves disease.

This chain's CDR3 is CAISAGFSDYGYTF. In DNA, the CDR3 is TGTGCCATCAGTGCCGGGTTTTCCGACTATGGCTACACCTTC. The chain joins TRBV10-3 to TRBJ1-2; D gene unclear. Trimming removed 4 bases at V and 3 bases at J, with 12 bases between. Germline loops: CDR1 ENHRY, CDR2 SYGVKD. The CDR3 length is 14 residues.